This TCR beta chain is from a study of blood T cell repertoires in COVID-19. The wider study: The study drew acute and convalescent COVID-19 samples from the United States, Italy and Spain. Sources were T cells, B-cell-depleted T cells, or PBMCs; the material itself was cDNA or gDNA.

As handled by the study authors: Estimated nucleated cell counts came from reference gene primer amplification. Data came from immunoSEQ multiplex PCR; TCRdb stores just in-frame clones and leaves some out. V and J calls and clone size are those listed in that table; D and trimming were worked out from the DNA. The table shows 300,000 or so clones, with approximately 87% occurring only once. This TCR derives from a woman between 45 and 65 years old who had recovered from COVID-19. The material sequenced was peripheral blood.

The DNA for the CDR3 is TGTGCCAGCAGGGATAGACAGGGGAATGAAAAACTGTTTTTT. This translates into CASRDRQGNEKLFF. The chain couples TRBV2 to TRBJ1-4, with 8 bases aligning to TRBD1. V lost 6 bases to trimming and J lost 5 bases; unmatched junction nucleotides: 5. This CDR3 comprises 14 residues. Germline V CDR1 and CDR2: SNHLY, FYNNEI.